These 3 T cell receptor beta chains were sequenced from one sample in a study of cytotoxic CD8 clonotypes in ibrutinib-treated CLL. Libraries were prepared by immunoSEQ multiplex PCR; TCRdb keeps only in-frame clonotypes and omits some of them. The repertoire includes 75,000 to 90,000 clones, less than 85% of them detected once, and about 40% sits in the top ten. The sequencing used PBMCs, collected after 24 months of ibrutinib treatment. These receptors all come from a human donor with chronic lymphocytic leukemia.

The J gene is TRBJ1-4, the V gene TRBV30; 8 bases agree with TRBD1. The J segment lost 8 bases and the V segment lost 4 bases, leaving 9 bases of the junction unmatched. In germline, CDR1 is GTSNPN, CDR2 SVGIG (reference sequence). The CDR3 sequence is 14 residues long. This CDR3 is CAWKQGAEYEKLFF. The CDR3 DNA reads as TGTGCCTGGAAGCAGGGGGCAGAATACGAAAAACTGTTTTTT.

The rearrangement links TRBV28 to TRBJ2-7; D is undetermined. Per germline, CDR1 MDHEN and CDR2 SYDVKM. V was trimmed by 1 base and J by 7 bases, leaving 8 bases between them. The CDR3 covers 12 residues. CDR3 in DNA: TGTGCCAGCAGTTTATTTCTCGGGGAGCAGTACTTC. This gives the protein CASSLFLGEQYF.

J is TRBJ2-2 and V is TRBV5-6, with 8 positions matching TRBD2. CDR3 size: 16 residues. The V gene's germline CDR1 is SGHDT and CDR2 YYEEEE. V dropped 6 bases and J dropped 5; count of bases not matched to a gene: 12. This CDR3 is CASNRPGGGRTGELFF. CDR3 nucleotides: TGTGCCAGCAACCGACCGGGAGGGGGTCGGACCGGGGAGCTGTTTTTT.